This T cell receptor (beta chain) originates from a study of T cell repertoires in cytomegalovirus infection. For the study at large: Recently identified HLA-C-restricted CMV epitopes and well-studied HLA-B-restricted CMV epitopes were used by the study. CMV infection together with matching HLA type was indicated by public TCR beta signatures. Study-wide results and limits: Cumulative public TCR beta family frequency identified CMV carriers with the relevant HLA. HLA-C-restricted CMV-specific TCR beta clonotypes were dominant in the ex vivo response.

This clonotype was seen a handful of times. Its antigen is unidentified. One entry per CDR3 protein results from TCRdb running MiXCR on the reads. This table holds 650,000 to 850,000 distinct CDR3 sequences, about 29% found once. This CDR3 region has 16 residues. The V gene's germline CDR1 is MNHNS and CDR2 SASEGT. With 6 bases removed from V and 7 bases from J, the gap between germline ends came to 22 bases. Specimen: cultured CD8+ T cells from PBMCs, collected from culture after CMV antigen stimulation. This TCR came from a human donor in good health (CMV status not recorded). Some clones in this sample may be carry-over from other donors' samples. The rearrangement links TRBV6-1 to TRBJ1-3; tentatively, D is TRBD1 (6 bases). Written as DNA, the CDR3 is TGTGCCAGCAGCTATTCCCCCCAGGGGCAAAGCAACACCATATATTTT. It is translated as CASSYSPQGQSNTIYF.